This T cell receptor (beta chain) was sequenced in a study of cytomegalovirus exposure and HLA in healthy donors. Study-level points and caveats: Researchers catalogued 164 TCR beta chains as cytomegalovirus-associated. Clonal expansion was found to be greater in HLA-associated TCR beta chains than in equally common others in a later analysis. The majority of CMV-associated TCR beta chains were reported as apparently HLA-restricted in a later analysis.

Points on this clone: Its antigen remains unknown.

V gave up 2 bases and J gave up 0 bases, with 8 bases separating them. Germline loops: CDR1 MDHEN, CDR2 SYDVKM. This CDR3 contains 15 residues. A multiplex PCR was run with 60 Vbeta primers and 13 Jbeta primers. Per the original methods: Counted up in a later analysis, unique TCR beta chains came to some 82 million, with around 9.9 million shared. Sequenced by immunoSEQ multiplex PCR; TCRdb stores in-frame clones only, minus some. V and J calls and clone size are given by that table; D and trimming were obtained from the DNA. The table includes roughly 150,000 clones, roughly 67% detected once. J is TRBJ1-5 and V is TRBV28; D remains ambiguous. The sample comprised PBMCs. The source is a young woman in good health and CMV-seropositive. The CDR3 sequence: CASSLVLDSNQPQHF. CDR3 coding DNA: TGTGCCAGCAGTTTAGTCTTAGATAGCAATCAGCCCCAGCATTTT.